Below, 23 T cell receptor beta chains from the same sample are listed, as sequenced in a study of blood T cell repertoires in COVID-19. Repertoires were generated with immunoSEQ multiplex PCR, while TCRdb's copy carries only in-frame clones and drops some. The data hold around 230,000 clones, with around four fifths observed a single time. Sequenced: peripheral blood. These receptors came from a woman in her 70s with active or convalescent COVID-19.

This chain joins TRBV6-6 and TRBJ2-7, with a weak D call TRBD1 (6 bases). In germline, CDR1 is MNHNY, CDR2 SVGAGI (reference sequence). This CDR3 comprises 14 residues. Between the trimmed V and J ends, which lost 7 bases and 0 bases, there was a span of 13 bases. This CDR3 reads CASNEQGNSYEQYF. The CDR3 DNA follows: TGTGCCAGCAACGAACAGGGAAACTCCTACGAGCAGTACTTC.

The J gene is TRBJ1-2, the V gene TRBV18; TRBD1 agrees at 7 bases. The CDR3 covers 12 residues. The V and J ends lost 6 bases and 8 bases, in that order; junction bases with no gene match: 6. Germline-derived CDR1 and CDR2 are KGHSH and LQKENI. CDR3 DNA: TGTGCCAGCTCGCCTCAGGGGGAAGGCTACACCTTC. It is translated as CASSPQGEGYTF. Looking up the rest from reference TRBV18 and TRBJ1-2 gives the full variable domain: NAGVMQNPRHLVRRRGQEARLRCSPMKGHSHVYWYRQLPEEGLKFMVYLQKENIIDESGMPKERFSAEFPKEGPSILRIQQVVRGDSAAYFCASSPQGEGYTFGSGTRLTVV.

V gene TRBV6-6 combines with J gene TRBJ2-2; 8 bases agree with TRBD1. Trimming at V came to 10 bases and at J to 6 bases, leaving 10 bases not matched to a gene. The CDR3 loop spans 14 amino acids. From germline, CDR1 is MNHNY and CDR2 SVGAGI (reference sequence). The CDR3 DNA sequence: TGTGCCACGCCGAGACAGGGGATGCCCGGGGAGCTGTTTTTT. This sequence encodes CATPRQGMPGELFF.

The chain uses TRBV5-1 and TRBJ1-4, with TRBD1 as a possible D gene (5 bases). Germline V gene lookup returns CDR1 SGHRS and CDR2 YFSETQ. The CDR3 is made up of 16 amino acids. Trimming shortened V by 2 bases and J by 12 bases, and 23 bases separated the two germline ends. As DNA, the CDR3 is TGCGCCAGCAGCTTCCGCTTAACTGCCGGGACTGGGGAACTGTTTTTT. Translated: CASSFRLTAGTGELFF.

The J gene is TRBJ1-1, the V gene TRBV10-3; TRBD1 is a possible D gene (6 bases). The length of the CDR3 is 13 residues. CDR1 is ENHRY, CDR2 SYGVKD, per germline. V shed 4 bases and J shed 12 bases, with 18 bases lying between them. The CDR3 here is CAISGPGGRGTFF. The CDR3 DNA reads TGTGCCATCAGTGGCCCAGGTGGCAGGGGTACTTTCTTT.

Only a few counts were recorded for this clone. V gene TRBV5-1 combines with J gene TRBJ2-7; 8 positions match TRBD2. The CDR3 has 15 amino acids. CDR1 and CDR2 (germline): SGHRS, YFSETQ. The V and J ends lost 4 bases and 4 bases, in that order; junction bases with no gene match: 10. The CDR3, as DNA: TGCGCCAGCAGCCTTCGAGCGGGAGCGGAGTACGAGCAGTACTTC. It specifies CASSLRAGAEYEQYF. Full variable domain (outside the CDR3, taken from reference TRBV5-1 and TRBJ2-7): KAGVTQTPRYLIKTRGQQVTLSCSPISGHRSVSWYQQTPGQGLQFLFEYFSETQRNKGNFPGRFSGRQFSNSRSEMNVSTLELGDSALYLCASSLRAGAEYEQYFGPGTRLTVT.

V is TRBV28 and J is TRBJ2-7, with 7 bases fitting TRBD1. The CDR3 spans 12 residues. J lost 6 bases, V lost 5 bases, and 4 bases had no gene match. Germline CDR1 reads MDHEN; CDR2 reads SYDVKM. CDR3 coding DNA: TGTGCCAGCAGTGGACAGGTGCCCGAGCAGTACTTC. Amino acids: CASSGQVPEQYF.

This clone was observed a single time. The chain combines TRBV30 with TRBJ1-6; 11 positions agree with TRBD1. CDR1 and CDR2 (germline): GTSNPN, SVGIG (reference sequence). The CDR3 is 14 residues long. V lost 4 bases and J lost 9; bases outside the gene matches: 5. The CDR3 DNA reads as TGTGCCTGGACCAGGACAGGGGGCCTTTCACCCCTCCACTTT. Protein sequence: CAWTRTGGLSPLHF.

The chain is built from TRBV2 and TRBJ2-5, with TRBD1 identical over 7 bases. Germline values: CDR1 SNHLY, CDR2 FYNNEI. The junction had 9 bases not matched to a gene; V was cut back by 3 bases and J by 5 bases. This CDR3 has 15 residues. CDR3 DNA: TGTGCCAGCAGTGATTTTTTAGGGGGCTTGGAGACCCAGTACTTC. This codes for CASSDFLGGLETQYF.

The rearrangement joins TRBV18 to TRBJ1-2; D possibly corresponds to TRBD1 (5 bases). The CDR3 has 17 amino acids. CDR1 is KGHSH, CDR2 LQKENI, per germline. Trimming pared 2 bases from V and 8 bases from J, leaving 24 bases between. The CDR3 reads CASSPSRISPQGWGYTF. Here the CDR3 DNA reads TGTGCCAGCTCACCATCGAGAATATCCCCCCAGGGTTGGGGCTACACCTTC. The full variable domain, with the rest looked up from reference TRBV18 and TRBJ1-2, is NAGVMQNPRHLVRRRGQEARLRCSPMKGHSHVYWYRQLPEEGLKFMVYLQKENIIDESGMPKERFSAEFPKEGPSILRIQQVVRGDSAAYFCASSPSRISPQGWGYTFGSGTRLTVV.

This chain connects TRBV7-9 to TRBJ2-1; D not certain. This CDR3 is built from 13 residues. Trimming pared 3 bases from V and 3 bases from J, leaving 6 bases between. CDR1 and CDR2 from the germline V gene are SEHNR and FQNEAQ (reference sequence). DNA of the CDR3: TGTGCCAGCAGCTTCGCTAGCTACAATGAGCAGTTCTTC. Translated: CASSFASYNEQFF.

Only a few counts were recorded for this clone. This sequence joins TRBV7-9 and TRBJ2-7; 7 bases are a match to TRBD1. The germline CDR1 and CDR2 sequences are SEHNR and FQNEAQ (reference sequence). V lost 1 base, J lost 2 bases, and 5 bases stayed unmatched. This CDR3 region has 15 residues. The CDR3 DNA reads TGTGCCAGCAGCTTAGACCGGGACAGCCCCTACGAGCAGTACTTC. Translated, it gives CASSLDRDSPYEQYF.

The gene calls are TRBV5-4 and TRBJ1-4, with D possibly being TRBD1 (6 bases). In germline, CDR1 is SGHNT, CDR2 YYREEE (reference sequence). V lost 3 bases, J lost 7 bases, and 16 bases lay in between. The CDR3 spans 15 residues. Written as DNA, the CDR3 is TGTGCCAGCAGCTCTTCGACAGGATCAAGTGAAAAACTGTTTTTT. It encodes CASSSSTGSSEKLFF.

The chain has TRBV28 and TRBJ2-7; unclear D gene. Germline V gene lookup returns CDR1 MDHEN and CDR2 SYDVKM. The CDR3 extends over 12 amino acids. Trimming took 2 bases from V and 3 from J, leaving 5 bases between them. CDR3 residues: CASSLGVYEQYF. The CDR3, as DNA: TGTGCCAGCAGTTTAGGAGTCTACGAGCAGTACTTC.

In DNA, the CDR3 is TGTGCCAGTAGTCGGGACACATCAGAGACCCAGTACTTC. Translating it yields CASSRDTSETQYF. The chain carries TRBV6-2 or TRBV6-3 and TRBJ2-5; D may be TRBD1 (6 bases). Trimming cost V 9 bases and J 4 bases, with 15 bases left between them. This CDR3 region has 13 residues. Germline loops: CDR1 MNHEY, CDR2 SVGEGT.

The chain is built from TRBV30 and TRBJ2-1; 10 bases line up with TRBD2. V dropped 6 bases and J dropped 3; count of bases not matched to a gene: 5. Germline assignment: CDR1 GTSNPN and CDR2 SVGIG (reference sequence). The CDR3 length is 14 residues. The chain's CDR3 is CACTGLAVYNEQFF. The DNA of the CDR3 is TGTGCCTGTACCGGACTAGCGGTCTACAATGAGCAGTTCTTC.

The chain employs TRBV15 and TRBJ2-3; 12 nucleotides line up with TRBD2. The trim removed 5 bases at V and 6 bases at J, leaving 6 bases unmatched. CDR1 and CDR2 (germline): LNHNV, YYDKDF (reference sequence). This CDR3 spans 15 amino acids. The CDR3 DNA sequence: TGTGCCACCAGCCTAGCGGGAGGGCCAGGGGATACGCAGTATTTT. Translation gives CATSLAGGPGDTQYF. Full variable domain (remainder filled in from reference TRBV15 and TRBJ2-3): DAMVIQNPRYQVTQFGKPVTLSCSQTLNHNVMYWYQQKSSQAPKLLFHYYDKDFNNEADTPDNFQSRRPNTSFCFLDIRSPGLGDTAMYLCATSLAGGPGDTQYFGPGTRLTVL.

The chain joins TRBV24-1 to TRBJ2-7; 8 bases map to TRBD1. Looked up from germline, CDR1 is KGHDR and CDR2 is SFDVKD. This CDR3 has 15 amino acids. With V trimmed by 3 bases and J by 3 bases, 6 bases remained unmatched. CDR3 bases: TGTGCCACCAGTGATGAGGCAGGGGGCATCTACGAGCAGTACTTC. Protein: CATSDEAGGIYEQYF.

The CDR3 loop reads CASSQDQMRGIPGGYTF. The DNA of the CDR3 is TGTGCCAGCAGCCAAGATCAGATGAGAGGGATTCCCGGGGGCTACACCTTC. This rearrangement joins TRBV4-2 to TRBJ1-2; D remains ambiguous. The CDR3 length is 17 residues. From germline, CDR1 is LGHNA and CDR2 YNFKEQ. V was clipped by 0 bases and J by 8 bases, with 22 bases between them.

The chain joins TRBV7-4 to TRBJ1-4; D perhaps matches TRBD1 (5 bases). Germline loops: CDR1 SGHVT, CDR2 SQSDAQ. The ends were cut back, 10 bases at V and 5 bases at J, with 17 bases in the middle. CDR3 length: 14 residues. Written as DNA, the CDR3 is TGTGCCACCCCTAAAGGCAGGGTGAATGAAAAACTGTTTTTT. Its translation: CATPKGRVNEKLFF.

This chain links TRBV11-2 with TRBJ1-2; D is uncertain. CDR1 and CDR2 (germline): SGHAT, FQNNGV. The CDR3 is made up of 12 amino acids. V lost 5 bases to trimming and J lost 8 bases, with 12 bases between them. The CDR3 region is CASSRTGEGYTF. DNA for the CDR3: TGTGCCAGCAGCCGAACCGGGGAAGGCTACACCTTC.

This clone appeared once. V usage is TRBV18 and J usage is TRBJ2-3, with 8 bases lining up with TRBD2. The CDR3 is 16 residues long. Germline V lookup: CDR1 KGHSH, CDR2 LQKENI. V was clipped by 5 bases and J by 4 bases; unmatched bases: 11. For the CDR3, the DNA is TGTGCCAGCTCATTGACTAGCGCCCAGGTCCCAGATACGCAGTATTTT. Protein: CASSLTSAQVPDTQYF.

The chain is built from TRBV2 and TRBJ1-5, with D tentatively TRBD1 (5 bases). CDR1 and CDR2 (germline): SNHLY, FYNNEI. The V gene lost 6 bases and the J gene lost 4 bases, with 10 bases spanning the gap. The CDR3 is made up of 13 amino acids. The chain's CDR3 is CASSLPGNQPQHF. The DNA for the CDR3 is TGTGCCAGCAGCCTGCCAGGGAATCAGCCCCAGCATTTT.